This is a list of T cell receptor beta chains from one sample in a study of cytomegalovirus exposure and HLA in healthy donors. Method: immunoSEQ multiplex PCR; TCRdb's copy keeps in-frame clones and lacks some. The table has approximately 38,000 clones, 55% to 75% seen once. Source material: PBMCs. These receptors were obtained from a man between 50 and 59 years old in good health and CMV-seropositive. The CDR3 runs from the conserved cysteine through the conserved F or W. Fields, in order: CDR3 length, clone size, V gene, J gene, D gene, CDR3 protein, CDR3 DNA. A D gene is named only where the DNA matches it firmly. Clone sizes are given selectively: once, few, many, or a class where the clone is expanded.

length: 13; size: .; V: TRBV30; J: TRBJ1-5; D: TRBD1; CDR3: CAWSGTGGQPQHF; DNA: TGTGCCTGGAGTGGGACAGGGGGTCAGCCCCAGCATTTT
length: 14; size: .; V: TRBV10-1; J: TRBJ1-1; D: .; CDR3: CASRTHRWNTEAFF; DNA: TGCGCCAGCAGGACCCACAGGTGGAACACTGAAGCTTTCTTT
length: 14; size: .; V: TRBV6-6; J: TRBJ2-5; D: TRBD2; CDR3: CASKGLAGGETQYF; DNA: TGTGCCAGCAAAGGACTAGCGGGGGGTGAGACCCAGTACTTC
length: 15; size: .; V: TRBV18; J: TRBJ1-2; D: TRBD1; CDR3: CASSPPATGMNGYTF; DNA: TGTGCCAGCTCACCACCCGCGACAGGGATGAACGGCTACACCTTC
length: 14; size: few; V: TRBV18; J: TRBJ2-7; D: TRBD1; CDR3: CASSPGPGGYEQYF; DNA: TGTGCCAGCTCACCAGGCCCAGGGGGTTACGAGCAGTACTTC
length: 14; size: .; V: TRBV5-1; J: TRBJ2-2; D: TRBD1; CDR3: CASSPGQGTGELFF; DNA: TGCGCCAGCAGCCCGGGACAGGGCACCGGGGAGCTGTTTTTT
length: 15; size: few; V: TRBV28; J: TRBJ1-4; D: TRBD1; CDR3: CASSDPGQGNEKLFF; DNA: TGTGCCAGCAGTGACCCGGGACAGGGGAATGAAAAACTGTTTTTT
length: 13; size: few; V: TRBV7-2; J: TRBJ1-1; D: .; CDR3: CASSFPRNTEAFF; DNA: TGTGCCAGCAGCTTCCCCAGGAACACTGAAGCTTTCTTT
length: 18; size: .; V: TRBV2; J: TRBJ2-6; D: TRBD1; CDR3: CASSESRTGPSGANVLTF; DNA: TGTGCCAGCAGTGAGAGTAGGACAGGCCCCTCTGGGGCCAACGTCCTGACTTTC
length: 13; size: once; V: TRBV7-6; J: TRBJ2-3; D: .; CDR3: CASSWSGPDTQYF; DNA: TGTGCCAGCAGCTGGTCAGGGCCAGATACGCAGTATTTT
length: 13; size: once; V: TRBV5-4; J: TRBJ2-3; D: .; CDR3: CASSPLGPDTQYF; DNA: TGTGCCAGCAGTCCGTTGGGGCCAGATACGCAGTATTTT
length: 12; size: .; V: TRBV7-2; J: TRBJ1-2; D: .; CDR3: CASSPGGYGYTF; DNA: TGTGCCAGCAGCCCCGGGGGCTATGGCTACACCTTC
length: 14; size: .; V: TRBV5-1; J: TRBJ2-3; D: TRBD2; CDR3: CASYSGGKTDTQYF; DNA: TGCGCCAGCTATAGCGGGGGCAAGACGGATACGCAGTATTTT
length: 12; size: .; V: TRBV2; J: TRBJ1-1; D: .; CDR3: CASRGERTEAFF; DNA: TGTGCCAGCAGGGGAGAGAGGACTGAAGCTTTCTTT
length: 12; size: .; V: TRBV14; J: TRBJ2-7; D: .; CDR3: CASSRLYYEQYF; DNA: TGTGCCAGCAGCCGACTTTACTACGAGCAGTACTTC
length: 12; size: .; V: TRBV28; J: TRBJ2-3; D: .; CDR3: CASSLSSGTQYF; DNA: TGTGCCAGCAGTTTATCCTCGGGTACGCAGTATTTT
length: 16; size: few; V: TRBV7-2; J: TRBJ2-7; D: TRBD2; CDR3: CASSLSASGGLYEQYF; DNA: TGTGCCAGCAGCCTCTCAGCTAGCGGGGGGTTGTACGAGCAGTACTTC
length: 14; size: few; V: TRBV5-1; J: TRBJ2-3; D: .; CDR3: CASSFRDITDTQYF; DNA: TGCGCCAGCAGCTTTAGGGACATCACAGATACGCAGTATTTT
length: 13; size: .; V: TRBV7-3; J: TRBJ1-1; D: .; CDR3: CASSLSQGNEAFF; DNA: TGTGCCAGCAGCTTATCCCAGGGTAATGAAGCTTTCTTT
length: 15; size: once; V: TRBV6-5; J: TRBJ2-1; D: .; CDR3: CASSIQSSTSNEQFF; DNA: TGTGCCAGCAGCATACAGTCCTCTACATCGAATGAGCAGTTCTTC
length: 15; size: .; V: TRBV5-1; J: TRBJ2-7; D: .; CDR3: CASSLLDSSSYEQYF; DNA: TGCGCCAGCAGCCTTCTGGATAGCAGCTCCTACGAGCAGTACTTC
length: 12; size: .; V: TRBV29-1; J: TRBJ2-5; D: TRBD1; CDR3: CSAKTGYETQYF; DNA: TGCAGCGCCAAGACAGGGTACGAGACCCAGTACTTC
length: 14; size: .; V: TRBV9; J: TRBJ2-7; D: .; CDR3: CASSVGFYSYEQYF; DNA: TGTGCCAGCAGCGTAGGGTTCTACAGCTACGAGCAGTACTTC
length: 15; size: few; V: TRBV2; J: TRBJ2-4; D: TRBD1; CDR3: CASSEEAGGQNIQYF; DNA: TGTGCCAGCAGTGAGGAGGCAGGGGGTCAAAACATTCAGTACTTC
length: 13; size: .; V: TRBV5-1; J: TRBJ2-7; D: .; CDR3: CASSPRQTYEQYF; DNA: TGCGCCAGCAGCCCACGACAGACCTACGAGCAGTACTTC
length: 13; size: once; V: TRBV7-9; J: TRBJ1-1; D: TRBD1; CDR3: CASSLTGGTSAFF; DNA: TGTGCCAGCAGCTTGACAGGGGGAACGTCGGCTTTCTTT
length: 15; size: .; V: TRBV2; J: TRBJ1-2; D: .; CDR3: CASSEGQRANYGYTF; DNA: TGTGCCAGCAGTGAAGGGCAGCGAGCTAACTATGGCTACACCTTC
length: 12; size: .; V: TRBV29-1; J: TRBJ2-1; D: .; CDR3: CSVGGLKNEQFF; DNA: TGCAGCGTAGGCGGACTAAAAAATGAGCAGTTCTTC
length: 15; size: .; V: TRBV6-5; J: TRBJ1-2; D: .; CDR3: CASSYSRTANYGYTF; DNA: TGTGCCAGCAGTTACTCCCGGACAGCGAACTATGGCTACACCTTC
length: 13; size: few; V: TRBV28; J: TRBJ1-4; D: .; CDR3: CASSFIPREKLFF; DNA: TGTGCCAGCAGTTTTATACCGCGCGAAAAACTGTTTTTT
length: 12; size: .; V: TRBV7-9; J: TRBJ2-5; D: .; CDR3: CSSSPRMETQYF; DNA: TGTTCCAGCAGCCCCAGGATGGAGACCCAGTACTTC
length: 17; size: .; V: TRBV7-6; J: TRBJ2-1; D: .; CDR3: CASSLKRTLSSYNEQFF; DNA: TGTGCCAGCAGCTTAAAGAGGACTCTTAGCTCCTACAATGAGCAGTTCTTC